One TCR beta chain is described in this entry. This sample is drawn from a study of T cells expressing NK-cell markers. This CDR3 region has 14 residues. Germline V CDR1 and CDR2: SGHAT, FQNNGV. TCRdb re-called the 5' RACE reads and gives one entry per CDR3 protein, without DNA. The data show 350,000 to 450,000 distinct CDR3 sequences, and the top ten clones hold around 5.3%. J is TRBJ1-1 and V is TRBV11-2; TCRdb calls TRBD1, which cannot be checked without DNA. This clonotype originated in a man aged 18-75 years in good health. The sequenced material came from blood T cells: a sorted CD56 or NKG2C T cell subset, CD4+ or CD8+ T cells, or bulk PBMC T cells (not recorded which). The CDR3: CASSLGQTATEAFF.